This TCR beta chain was found in a study of blood T cell repertoires in COVID-19. The overall study: Nucleic acid was either cDNA or gDNA, and it came from T cells, B-cell-depleted T cells, or PBMCs.

Data came from immunoSEQ multiplex PCR; TCRdb stores just in-frame clones and leaves some out. The data contain more than 300,000 clones, under 90% of them singletons. Each participant's cohort was designated according to participant-reported clinical history. This CDR3 is built from 13 residues. The germline V and J ends were trimmed by 3 bases and 5 bases, with 13 bases remaining between them. Germline CDR1 is SQVTM and CDR2 is ANQGSEA. The chain couples TRBV29-1 to TRBJ2-5; perhaps TRBD2 as D (5 bases). The clonotype originates from a man aged 25 to 40 who had recovered from COVID-19. Input material: PBMCs or T cells enriched from blood (not recorded which). CDR3 region: CSVEEVNWETQYF. Here the CDR3 DNA reads TGCAGCGTTGAGGAGGTAAACTGGGAGACCCAGTACTTC.